This note documents a single TCR beta chain sequence. The antigen remains undetermined. The data stem from a study of brain T cells in children with intractable seizures. TCRdb keeps only in-frame clones here, not all; method: immunoSEQ multiplex PCR. The sample holds about 320,000 clones, about 93% seen once. The V gene lost 10 bases and the J gene lost 2 bases, with 9 bases spanning the gap. The V gene's germline CDR1 is LGHDT and CDR2 YNNKEL (reference sequence). This CDR3 contains 11 residues. The sample's time point: blood from clinic visit 5 months post-surgery; TSC patient then seizure free. At least one anti-epileptic drug was given before surgery. Study outcomes and limitations: Pre-surgery blood may have been undersampled, hiding some clones. Patients' HCMV serostatus was unknown; virus specificity rests on CDR3 similarity alone.

This sample comprised peripheral blood, obtained 5 to 6 months after surgery. This clonotype was obtained from a boy under two years old with tuberous sclerosis and intractable seizures. The chain recombines TRBV3-1 (or the pseudogene TRBV3-2) with TRBJ2-7; D gene unclear. CDR3 in amino acids: CATSRAYEQYF. The CDR3 region has the DNA TGTGCCACGAGTAGGGCCTACGAGCAGTACTTC.